These T cell receptor beta chains were read from a single sample in a study of cytomegalovirus exposure and HLA in healthy donors. TCRdb's table, derived via immunoSEQ multiplex PCR, lists solely in-frame clones and lacks some. The table records a few hundred thousand clones, around 90% of them present only once. Sequenced input: PBMCs. The receptors stem from a girl aged 2-10 years in good health and CMV-seronegative. CDR3s include the opening cysteine and the closing phenylalanine or tryptophan. A D gene is named only where the DNA matches it firmly. Only part of the rows carry a size: once, few, many, or a class if the clone is expanded.

abundance: .
j_gene: TRBJ1-6
v_gene: TRBV5-4
d_gene: TRBD1
CDR3aa: CASKLEGQGNNSPLHF
CDR3nt: TGTGCCAGCAAGCTGGAGGGACAGGGTAATAATTCACCCCTCCACTTT

abundance: .
j_gene: TRBJ2-5
v_gene: TRBV30
d_gene: .
CDR3aa: CAWTRQVQETQYF
CDR3nt: TGTGCCTGGACTCGACAGGTTCAAGAGACCCAGTACTTC

abundance: .
j_gene: TRBJ2-2
v_gene: TRBV7-9
d_gene: .
CDR3aa: CASSQPGGELFF
CDR3nt: TGTGCCAGCAGCCAGCCGGGCGGGGAGCTGTTTTTT

abundance: .
j_gene: TRBJ2-3
v_gene: TRBV27
d_gene: .
CDR3aa: CASSLGWGGITDTQYF
CDR3nt: TGTGCCAGCAGTTTAGGGTGGGGCGGGATCACAGATACGCAGTATTTT

abundance: .
j_gene: TRBJ2-3
v_gene: TRBV15
d_gene: .
CDR3aa: CATSRVSDTQYF
CDR3nt: TGTGCCACCAGCAGAGTATCAGATACGCAGTATTTT

abundance: .
j_gene: TRBJ1-4
v_gene: TRBV7-9
d_gene: TRBD1
CDR3aa: CASSYDGDRAEKLFF
CDR3nt: TGTGCCAGCAGCTACGACGGGGACAGGGCAGAAAAACTGTTTTTT

abundance: .
j_gene: TRBJ2-1
v_gene: TRBV5-6
d_gene: TRBD1
CDR3aa: CASSPGTDTYNEQFF
CDR3nt: TGTGCCAGCAGCCCCGGGACAGACACTTACAATGAGCAGTTCTTC

abundance: .
j_gene: TRBJ2-5
v_gene: TRBV10-3
d_gene: .
CDR3aa: CAISVEGSETQYF
CDR3nt: TGTGCCATCAGTGTTGAGGGCTCGGAGACCCAGTACTTC

abundance: .
j_gene: TRBJ2-1
v_gene: TRBV4-2
d_gene: TRBD2
CDR3aa: CASSQDSGGSSYNEQFF
CDR3nt: TGTGCCAGCAGCCAAGATTCGGGCGGGAGCTCCTACAATGAGCAGTTCTTC

abundance: .
j_gene: TRBJ2-3
v_gene: TRBV30
d_gene: .
CDR3aa: CAWSLTDTQYF
CDR3nt: TGTGCCTGGAGTCTCACAGATACGCAGTATTTT

abundance: .
j_gene: TRBJ2-3
v_gene: TRBV7-8
d_gene: TRBD1
CDR3aa: CASSFDRGGSTDTQYF
CDR3nt: TGTGCCAGCAGCTTCGACAGGGGGGGTTCCACAGATACGCAGTATTTT

abundance: .
j_gene: TRBJ1-1
v_gene: TRBV28
d_gene: TRBD1
CDR3aa: CASSLLQGVGTEAFF
CDR3nt: TGTGCCAGCAGTTTGCTTCAGGGGGTTGGAACTGAAGCTTTCTTT

abundance: .
j_gene: TRBJ2-1
v_gene: TRBV6-6
d_gene: TRBD2
CDR3aa: CASSPGLAGGYNEQFF
CDR3nt: TGTGCCAGCAGTCCCGGACTAGCGGGAGGCTACAATGAGCAGTTCTTC

abundance: .
j_gene: TRBJ2-3
v_gene: TRBV2
d_gene: .
CDR3aa: CASSEGWSGTDTQYF
CDR3nt: TGTGCCAGCAGTGAAGGGTGGAGCGGCACAGATACGCAGTATTTT

abundance: .
j_gene: TRBJ2-5
v_gene: TRBV5-1
d_gene: .
CDR3aa: CASSLEYGGSGTQYF
CDR3nt: TGCGCCAGCAGCTTGGAGTACGGAGGGTCCGGGACCCAGTACTTC

abundance: .
j_gene: TRBJ1-1
v_gene: TRBV5-7
d_gene: .
CDR3aa: CASSLWRAEAFF
CDR3nt: TGTGCCAGCAGCTTGTGGAGGGCTGAAGCTTTCTTT

abundance: once
j_gene: TRBJ1-1
v_gene: TRBV7-3
d_gene: .
CDR3aa: CASSLGPGNTEAFF
CDR3nt: TGTGCCAGCAGCTTGGGGCCAGGGAACACTGAAGCTTTCTTT

abundance: .
j_gene: TRBJ1-5
v_gene: TRBV11-2
d_gene: TRBD1
CDR3aa: CASRRPGQSNQPQHF
CDR3nt: TGTGCCAGCAGACGACCGGGACAGAGCAATCAGCCCCAGCATTTT

abundance: .
j_gene: TRBJ2-5
v_gene: TRBV9
d_gene: TRBD2
CDR3aa: CASSVDRGGETQYF
CDR3nt: TGTGCCAGCAGCGTAGACCGGGGGGGGGAGACCCAGTACTTC

abundance: .
j_gene: TRBJ1-2
v_gene: TRBV27
d_gene: .
CDR3aa: CASRRQGPENYGYTF
CDR3nt: TGTGCCAGCAGACGTCAGGGGCCTGAAAACTATGGCTACACCTTC

abundance: .
j_gene: TRBJ2-1
v_gene: TRBV25-1
d_gene: TRBD2
CDR3aa: CASGGSGGRYNEQFF
CDR3nt: TGTGCCAGCGGAGGTAGCGGGGGAAGATACAATGAGCAGTTCTTC

abundance: .
j_gene: TRBJ2-5
v_gene: TRBV5-6
d_gene: .
CDR3aa: CASSLQETQYF
CDR3nt: TGTGCCAGCAGCTTGCAGGAGACCCAGTACTTC

abundance: once
j_gene: TRBJ1-6
v_gene: TRBV28
d_gene: .
CDR3aa: CASSTNRDRSSPLHF
CDR3nt: TGTGCCAGCAGTACCAACAGGGATAGGAGCTCACCCCTCCACTTT

abundance: .
j_gene: TRBJ2-3
v_gene: TRBV5-4
d_gene: .
CDR3aa: CASSLTTGLGTDTQYF
CDR3nt: TGTGCCAGCAGCCTAACAACAGGCCTCGGCACAGATACGCAGTATTTT

abundance: .
j_gene: TRBJ1-3
v_gene: TRBV18
d_gene: TRBD1
CDR3aa: CASSQGTGELGNTIYF
CDR3nt: TGTGCCAGCTCACAAGGGACAGGTGAACTTGGAAACACCATATATTTT

abundance: .
j_gene: TRBJ2-7
v_gene: TRBV11-1
d_gene: TRBD1
CDR3aa: CASSPTGTEQYF
CDR3nt: TGTGCCAGCAGTCCGACAGGGACCGAGCAGTACTTC

abundance: .
j_gene: TRBJ1-4
v_gene: TRBV7-9
d_gene: .
CDR3aa: CASSSVGGNEKLFF
CDR3nt: TGTGCCAGCAGCTCTGTGGGGGGAAATGAAAAACTGTTTTTT

abundance: few
j_gene: TRBJ1-5
v_gene: TRBV6-5
d_gene: TRBD1
CDR3aa: CASSRTGEANQPQHF
CDR3nt: TGTGCCAGCAGCAGGACAGGGGAGGCCAATCAGCCCCAGCATTTT

abundance: .
j_gene: TRBJ2-3
v_gene: TRBV20-1
d_gene: .
CDR3aa: CSAERTDTQYF
CDR3nt: TGCAGTGCCGAGCGAACAGATACGCAGTATTTT

abundance: .
j_gene: TRBJ2-7
v_gene: TRBV7-8
d_gene: .
CDR3aa: CASSLVTGNRAYEQYF
CDR3nt: TGTGCCAGCAGCTTAGTTACCGGGAACAGGGCCTACGAGCAGTACTTC

abundance: once
j_gene: TRBJ2-1
v_gene: TRBV9
d_gene: .
CDR3aa: CVSSPSVTTYNEQFF
CDR3nt: TGTGTCAGCAGCCCCTCGGTTACGACCTACAATGAGCAGTTCTTC

abundance: .
j_gene: TRBJ1-3
v_gene: TRBV10-3
d_gene: .
CDR3aa: CAIRTDGWEGENTIYF
CDR3nt: TGTGCCATCAGAACAGATGGGTGGGAAGGGGAAAACACCATATATTTT

abundance: .
j_gene: TRBJ2-1
v_gene: TRBV2
d_gene: TRBD2
CDR3aa: CASKLAESSYNEQFF
CDR3nt: TGTGCCAGCAAACTAGCGGAGAGCTCCTACAATGAGCAGTTCTTC

abundance: .
j_gene: TRBJ2-5
v_gene: TRBV5-1
d_gene: TRBD1
CDR3aa: CASHPGDRQQETQYF
CDR3nt: TGCGCCAGCCACCCAGGGGACAGACAACAAGAGACCCAGTACTTC

abundance: .
j_gene: TRBJ2-3
v_gene: TRBV7-9
d_gene: .
CDR3aa: CASSSRELSTDTQYF
CDR3nt: TGTGCCAGCAGCTCCCGGGAGCTGAGCACAGATACGCAGTATTTT

abundance: .
j_gene: TRBJ2-3
v_gene: TRBV19
d_gene: TRBD1
CDR3aa: CASRGTGVPDTQYF
CDR3nt: TGTGCCAGTAGGGGGACAGGGGTCCCAGATACGCAGTATTTT

abundance: .
j_gene: TRBJ1-1
v_gene: TRBV7-8
d_gene: TRBD1
CDR3aa: CASSLAGTGGTEAFF
CDR3nt: TGTGCCAGCAGCTTAGCGGGGACAGGGGGCACTGAAGCTTTCTTT

abundance: .
j_gene: TRBJ2-1
v_gene: TRBV6-1
d_gene: .
CDR3aa: CASRRTENNEQFF
CDR3nt: TGTGCCAGCAGGAGGACTGAGAACAATGAGCAGTTCTTC

abundance: .
j_gene: TRBJ2-2
v_gene: TRBV7-3
d_gene: TRBD1
CDR3aa: CASSSHGQGAGELFF
CDR3nt: TGTGCCAGCAGCTCCCATGGACAGGGCGCCGGGGAGCTGTTTTTT

abundance: .
j_gene: TRBJ2-3
v_gene: TRBV10-2
d_gene: .
CDR3aa: CASGKSRDTQYF
CDR3nt: TGCGCCAGCGGCAAATCCCGCGATACGCAGTATTTT

abundance: .
j_gene: TRBJ1-5
v_gene: TRBV2
d_gene: TRBD1
CDR3aa: CASRPWGQGVIQPQHF
CDR3nt: TGTGCCAGCAGACCTTGGGGACAGGGGGTTATTCAGCCCCAGCATTTT

abundance: .
j_gene: TRBJ1-1
v_gene: TRBV5-4
d_gene: TRBD1
CDR3aa: CASISTGVVDTEAFF
CDR3nt: TGTGCCAGCATCTCAACAGGGGTCGTGGACACTGAAGCTTTCTTT